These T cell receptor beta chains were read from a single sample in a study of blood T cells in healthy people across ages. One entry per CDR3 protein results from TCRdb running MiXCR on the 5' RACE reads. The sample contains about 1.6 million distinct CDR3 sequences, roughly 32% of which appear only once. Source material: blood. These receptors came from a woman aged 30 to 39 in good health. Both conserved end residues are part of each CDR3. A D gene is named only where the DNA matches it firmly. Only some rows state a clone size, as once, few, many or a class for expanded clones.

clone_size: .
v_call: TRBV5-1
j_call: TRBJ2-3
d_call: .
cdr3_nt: TGCGCCAGCAGGTTTCTAGCGATTAGCACAGATACGCAGTATTTT
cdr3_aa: CASRFLAISTDTQYF

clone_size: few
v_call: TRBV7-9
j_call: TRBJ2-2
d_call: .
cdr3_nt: TGTGCCAGCAGCTTAGCGGGGGATTTCACCGGGGAGCTGTTTTTT
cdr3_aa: CASSLAGDFTGELFF

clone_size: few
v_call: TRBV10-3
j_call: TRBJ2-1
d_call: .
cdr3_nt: TGTGCCATCAGTGACAGGGGCCCCTACAATGAGCAGTTCTTC
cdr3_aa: CAISDRGPYNEQFF

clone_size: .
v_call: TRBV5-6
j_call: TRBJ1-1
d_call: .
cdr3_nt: TGTGCCAGCAGCTTAGGGACTTACAACACTGAAGCTTTCTTT
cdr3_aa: CASSLGTYNTEAFF

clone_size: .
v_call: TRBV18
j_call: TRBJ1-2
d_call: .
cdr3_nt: TGTGCCAGCTCACCATCCGAGTCTCGGGGCCACAAAGGCTACACCTTC
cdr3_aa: CASSPSESRGHKGYTF

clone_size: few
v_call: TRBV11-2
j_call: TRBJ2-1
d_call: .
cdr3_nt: TGTGCCAGCAGCTTAGACGGGAGAGGCAATGAGCAGTTCTTC
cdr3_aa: CASSLDGRGNEQFF

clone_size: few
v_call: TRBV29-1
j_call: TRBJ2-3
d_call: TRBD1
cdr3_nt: TGCAGCGTAGGAGACAGGGGGCTTGGAGATACGCAGTATTTT
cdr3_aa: CSVGDRGLGDTQYF

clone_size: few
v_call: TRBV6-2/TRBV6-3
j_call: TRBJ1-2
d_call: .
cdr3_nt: TGTGCCAGCAGTTACTCGGGGGACTCTCCCTATGGCTACACCTTC
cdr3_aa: CASSYSGDSPYGYTF

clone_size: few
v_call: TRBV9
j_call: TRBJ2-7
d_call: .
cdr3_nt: TGTGCCAGCAGCGCCCGTCCGGGCGGGATTTACGAGCAGTACTTC
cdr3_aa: CASSARPGGIYEQYF

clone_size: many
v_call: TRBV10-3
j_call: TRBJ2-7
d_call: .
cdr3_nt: TGTGCCATCAGTGGGCAGAACTACGAGCAGTACTTC
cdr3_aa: CAISGQNYEQYF

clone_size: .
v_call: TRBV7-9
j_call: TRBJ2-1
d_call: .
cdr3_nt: TGTGCCAGCAGCTTAGCGGGGGGAAAATACTACAATGAGCAGTTCTTC
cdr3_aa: CASSLAGGKYYNEQFF

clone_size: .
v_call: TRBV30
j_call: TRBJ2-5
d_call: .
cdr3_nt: TGTGCCTGGAGTGAAGGACAGCAAGAGACCCAGTACTTC
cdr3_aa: CAWSEGQQETQYF

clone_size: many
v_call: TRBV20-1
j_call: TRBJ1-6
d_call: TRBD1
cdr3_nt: TGCAGTACGAAGACAGGGGCAGATAATTCACCCCTCCACTTT
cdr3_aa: CSTKTGADNSPLHF

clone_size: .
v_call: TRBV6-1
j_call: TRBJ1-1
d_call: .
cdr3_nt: TGTGCCAGTAATTTACTTCAAATGGGGGGTGAGGCGAACACTGAAGCTTTCTTT
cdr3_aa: CASNLLQMGGEANTEAFF

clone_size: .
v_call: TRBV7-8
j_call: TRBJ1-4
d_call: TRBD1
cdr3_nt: TGTGCCAGCAGCTCGCTAGGAGACAGGGCGGAAGAAAAACTGTTTTTT
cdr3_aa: CASSSLGDRAEEKLFF

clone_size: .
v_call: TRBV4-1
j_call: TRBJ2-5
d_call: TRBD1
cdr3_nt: TGCGCCAGCAGCCAAGACAGGACAGGCCGACAAGAGACCCAGTACTTC
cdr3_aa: CASSQDRTGRQETQYF

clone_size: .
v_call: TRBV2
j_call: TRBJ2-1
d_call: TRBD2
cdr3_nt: TGTGCCAGCAGCCGACTAGCGGACAATGAGCAGTTCTTC
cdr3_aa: CASSRLADNEQFF

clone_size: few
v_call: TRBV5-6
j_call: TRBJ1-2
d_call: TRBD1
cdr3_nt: TGTGCCAGCAGCCCCGACAGGGAATTCTATGGCTACACCTTC
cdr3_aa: CASSPDREFYGYTF

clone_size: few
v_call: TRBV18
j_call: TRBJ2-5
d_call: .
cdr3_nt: TGTGCCAGCTCACCACCTATGGCTGGGATCCAAGAGACCCAGTACTTC
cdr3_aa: CASSPPMAGIQETQYF

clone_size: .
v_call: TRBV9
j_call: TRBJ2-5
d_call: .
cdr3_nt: TGTGCCAGCAGCGTAGGGAGGGGGAAAGAGACCCAGTACTTC
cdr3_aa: CASSVGRGKETQYF

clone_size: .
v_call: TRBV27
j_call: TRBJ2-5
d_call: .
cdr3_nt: TGTGCCAGCCGGGCGAGGGGAATCCAAGAGACCCAGTACTTC
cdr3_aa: CASRARGIQETQYF

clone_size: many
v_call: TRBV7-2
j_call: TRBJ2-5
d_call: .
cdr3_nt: TGTGCCAGCAGCCCCGGGGGGCTGGGGGAGACCCAGTACTTC
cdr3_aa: CASSPGGLGETQYF

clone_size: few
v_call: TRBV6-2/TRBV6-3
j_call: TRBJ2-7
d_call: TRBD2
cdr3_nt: TGTGCCAGCAGTTACGGACTAGTAACTTACGAGCAGTACTTC
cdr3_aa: CASSYGLVTYEQYF

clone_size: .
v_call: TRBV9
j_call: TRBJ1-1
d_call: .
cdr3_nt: TGTGCCAGCAGCGTAGGGCCGGTTATGAACACTGAAGCTTTCTTT
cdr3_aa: CASSVGPVMNTEAFF

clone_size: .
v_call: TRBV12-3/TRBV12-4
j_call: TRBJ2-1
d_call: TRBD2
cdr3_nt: TGTGCCAGCAGTTTCCTGCTAGCGGGGGATACCGGAAATGAGCAGTTCTTC
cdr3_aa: CASSFLLAGDTGNEQFF

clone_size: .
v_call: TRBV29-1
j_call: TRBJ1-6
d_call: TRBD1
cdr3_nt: TGCAGCGTCCGGGACAGGAATTCAGGATCACCCCTCCACTTT
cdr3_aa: CSVRDRNSGSPLHF

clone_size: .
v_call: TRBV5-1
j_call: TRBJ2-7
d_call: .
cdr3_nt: TGCGCCAGCAGCTACGGGACAAGGGCCTACGAGCAGTACTTC
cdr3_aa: CASSYGTRAYEQYF

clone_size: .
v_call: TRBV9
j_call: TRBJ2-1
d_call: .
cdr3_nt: TGTGCCAGCAGCGCCGGGACTCTCCCCTACAATGAGCAGTTCTTC
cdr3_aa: CASSAGTLPYNEQFF

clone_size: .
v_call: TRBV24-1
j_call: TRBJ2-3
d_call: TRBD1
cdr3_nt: TGTGCCACCAGTGATTTGCGGACAGGGGACACAGATACGCAGTATTTT
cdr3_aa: CATSDLRTGDTDTQYF

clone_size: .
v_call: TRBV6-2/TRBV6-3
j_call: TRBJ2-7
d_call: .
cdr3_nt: TGTGCCAGCAGTTACTTGTCAGTCTACGAGCAGTACTTC
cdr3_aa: CASSYLSVYEQYF

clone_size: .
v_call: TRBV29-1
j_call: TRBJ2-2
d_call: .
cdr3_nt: TGCAGCGTTTTATTGTGGGGGGCGAACACCGGGGAGCTGTTTTTT
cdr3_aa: CSVLLWGANTGELFF

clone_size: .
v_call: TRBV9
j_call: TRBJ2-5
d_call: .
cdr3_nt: TGTGCCAGCAGCTCCCGATCACAGGGCGGAGGGGAGACCCAGTACTTC
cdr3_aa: CASSSRSQGGGETQYF

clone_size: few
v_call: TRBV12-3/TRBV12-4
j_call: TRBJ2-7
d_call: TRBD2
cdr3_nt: TGTGCCAGCGCAGCGGGAGTTGCCTACAATGAGCAGTACTTC
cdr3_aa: CASAAGVAYNEQYF

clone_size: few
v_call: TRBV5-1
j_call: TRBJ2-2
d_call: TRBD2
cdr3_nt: TGCGCCAGCAGCAGCGGGGATAACACCGGGGAGCTGTTTTTT
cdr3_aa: CASSSGDNTGELFF

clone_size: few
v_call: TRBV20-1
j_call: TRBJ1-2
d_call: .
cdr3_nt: TGCAGTGCCTTAAGTCCAGGGAACTATGGCTACACCTTC
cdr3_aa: CSALSPGNYGYTF

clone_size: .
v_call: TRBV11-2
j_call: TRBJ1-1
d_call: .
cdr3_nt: TGTGCCAGCAGCTTTAGTTTCTCAGCTTTCTTT
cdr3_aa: CASSFSFSAFF

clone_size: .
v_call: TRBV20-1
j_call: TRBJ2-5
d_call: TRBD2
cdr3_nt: TGCAGTGCCCCGAGGGCCAGCGGGACGATCCGAGATACCCAGTACTTC
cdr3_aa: CSAPRASGTIRDTQYF

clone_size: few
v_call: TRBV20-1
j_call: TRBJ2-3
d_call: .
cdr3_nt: TGCAGTGCTTCAGGCGGCCTTTATACAGATACGCAGTATTTT
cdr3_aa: CSASGGLYTDTQYF

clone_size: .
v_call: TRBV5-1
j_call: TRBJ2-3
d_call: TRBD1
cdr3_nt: TGCGCCAGCTCCGGACAGGGTGTCGCAGATACGCAGTATTTT
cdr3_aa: CASSGQGVADTQYF

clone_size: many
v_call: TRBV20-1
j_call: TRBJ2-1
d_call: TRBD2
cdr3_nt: TGCAGTGCTGGGAGGGGTCTAGCGGTTAGCTCCTACAATGAGCAGTTCTTC
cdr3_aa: CSAGRGLAVSSYNEQFF

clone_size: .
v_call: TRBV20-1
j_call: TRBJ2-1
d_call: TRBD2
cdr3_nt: TGCAGTGCTAGAGATTGGGAGGGGCGGTTCTACAATGAGCAGTTCTTC
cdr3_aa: CSARDWEGRFYNEQFF

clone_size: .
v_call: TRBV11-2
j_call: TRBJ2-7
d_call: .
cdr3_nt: TGTGCCAGCAGCTTAGATATGGTTCGGACCCGATCCTACGAGCAGTACTTC
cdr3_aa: CASSLDMVRTRSYEQYF

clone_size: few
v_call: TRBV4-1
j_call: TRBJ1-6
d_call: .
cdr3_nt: TGCGCCAGCAGCCCCTACTTCACCCTGACAGGCCGTTTCTATAATTCACCCCTCCACTTT
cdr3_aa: CASSPYFTLTGRFYNSPLHF

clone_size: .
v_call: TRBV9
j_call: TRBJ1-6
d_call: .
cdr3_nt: TGTGCCAGCAGCTACGGACAGAGCTCCTATAATTCACCCCTCCACTTT
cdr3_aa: CASSYGQSSYNSPLHF

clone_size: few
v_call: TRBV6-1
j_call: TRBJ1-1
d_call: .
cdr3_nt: TGTGCCAGCAGTAAAGGAGCCGAGGTTTGGAGGACTGAAGCTTTCTTT
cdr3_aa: CASSKGAEVWRTEAFF

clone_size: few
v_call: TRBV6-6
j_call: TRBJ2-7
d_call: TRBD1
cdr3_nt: TGTGCCAGCAGTTATGGACAGGGAACGACCTACGAGCAGTACTTC
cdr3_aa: CASSYGQGTTYEQYF

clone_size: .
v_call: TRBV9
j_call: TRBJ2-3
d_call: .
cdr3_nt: TGTGCCAGCAGCGTAGCTCTTAGCACAGATACGCAGTATTTT
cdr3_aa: CASSVALSTDTQYF

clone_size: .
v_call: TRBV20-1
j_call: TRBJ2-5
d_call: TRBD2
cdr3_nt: TGCAGTGCTAGAGGAGCGGGGCAGGAGACCCAGTACTTC
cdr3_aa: CSARGAGQETQYF

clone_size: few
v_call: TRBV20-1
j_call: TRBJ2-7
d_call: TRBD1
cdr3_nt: TGCAGTGCTAGTCGGGACAGGGGGACCTACGAGCAGTACTTC
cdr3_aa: CSASRDRGTYEQYF